The 27 T cell receptor beta chains listed next were all sequenced from one sample in a study of molecular identifiers for immune sequencing clone quantification (dated by TCRdb to 2017 to 2018). Library method: PCR. For sequencing, an Illumina HiSeq 4000 was employed. In-frame beta chains were kept once TCRdb had trimmed the public reads at Q25 with fastp and called clones with MiXCR. Every CDR3 protein is listed once, alongside the most common genes and DNA of its rows. Present in this sample are 490,000 or so distinct CDR3 sequences, about 20% of which were seen just once. The ten largest clones add up to approximately 0.84% of the sample. The source material was naive CD8+ T cells from blood, with Jurkat cell RNA spiked in. Interpreted using the paper, the cell subset or site label stands for: FACS-sorted CD8+CD4-CCR7+CD45RA+ naive T cells. The receptors come from a human donor in good health. Some libraries in this study had Jurkat cell RNA spiked in.

This clonotype came up many times. The chain links TRBV7-9 to TRBJ1-1, with D possibly TRBD1 on 5 matching bases. The CDR3 has 14 amino acids. The V and J ends lost 2 bases and 5 bases respectively, with 12 bases between them. Germline V lookup: CDR1 SEHNR, CDR2 FQNEAQ (reference sequence). The CDR3 sequence is CASSLNWGVTEAFF. In DNA form, the CDR3 reads TGTGCCAGCAGCTTAAATTGGGGGGTGACTGAAGCTTTCTTT.

A word on this clonotype: One end of the junction does not line up with germline, which may come from a read error. V usage is TRBV7-9 and J usage is TRBJ2-5; D not certain. The germline CDR1 and CDR2 sequences are SEHNR and FQNEAQ (reference sequence). CDR3 length: 13 amino acids. The CDR3 loop reads CASSLVGQETQHF. The CDR3 DNA reads TGTGCCAGCAGCTTAGTTGGTCAAGAGACCCAGCACTTC.

About this clonotype itself: A clone one base away is much larger, so this may be a read error. The V call is TRBV18, the J call TRBJ2-5; D is unresolved. V lost 2 bases and J 1 base, leaving 8 bases between the germline ends. The CDR3 extends over 14 amino acids. CDR1 is KGHSH, CDR2 LQKENI, per germline. The CDR3 here is CASSPAETQETQYF. DNA of the CDR3: TGTGCCAGCTCACCAGCAGAGACCCAAGAGACCCAGTACTTC. Based on the CDR3 plus reference TRBV18 and TRBJ2-5, the full variable domain is NAGVMQNPRHLVRRRGQEARLRCSPMKGHSHVYWYRQLPEEGLKFMVYLQKENIIDESGMPKERFSAEFPKEGPSILRIQQVVRGDSAAYFCASSPAETQETQYFGPGTRLLVL.

This clonotype appeared a few times. The chain joins TRBV19 to TRBJ2-5; D not resolved. The germline V and J ends were trimmed by 8 bases and 4 bases, with 11 bases remaining between them. The CDR3 covers 12 residues. Germline V CDR1 and CDR2: LNHDA, SQIVND (reference sequence). CDR3 region: CASQQAGETQYF. Written as DNA, the CDR3 is TGTGCCAGTCAACAAGCCGGAGAGACCCAGTACTTC.

This clonotype was counted many times. The rearrangement links TRBV7-9 to TRBJ2-5; 13 bases are a match to TRBD2. The germline CDR1 and CDR2 sequences are SEHNR and FQNEAQ (reference sequence). Trimming cost V 5 bases and J 4 bases; bases outside gene matches: 10. The CDR3 totals 17 residues. The chain's CDR3 is CASSAGTSGRARETQYF. Here the CDR3 DNA reads TGTGCCAGCAGCGCGGGAACTAGCGGGAGGGCCCGAGAGACCCAGTACTTC.

The chain has TRBV19 and TRBJ2-1; TRBD1 agrees at 7 bases. This CDR3 is built from 15 residues. The germline gives CDR1 LNHDA, CDR2 SQIVND (reference sequence). Trimming cost V 3 bases and J 8 bases; bases outside gene matches: 10. CDR3 sequence reads: CASSIKGGIWDEQFF. DNA for the CDR3: TGTGCCAGTAGTATTAAAGGGGGCATTTGGGATGAGCAGTTCTTC. Complete variable domain (other parts from reference TRBV19 and TRBJ2-1): DGGITQSPKYLFRKEGQNVTLSCEQNLNHDAMYWYRQDPGQGLRLIYYSQIVNDFQKGDIAEGYSVSREKKESFPLTVTSAQKNPTAFYLCASSIKGGIWDEQFFGPGTRLTVL.

This clonotype came up a few times. The V call is TRBV3-1, the J call TRBJ2-5, with 10 bases identical to TRBD2. This CDR3 region has 15 residues. Losses at the gene ends were 0 bases for V and 5 bases for J; bases not matched to a gene: 3. Germline V lookup: CDR1 LGHDT, CDR2 YNNKEL (reference sequence). Here the CDR3 reads CASSQEVAGGETQYF. The CDR3 nucleotides are TGTGCCAGCAGCCAAGAAGTAGCGGGAGGTGAGACCCAGTACTTC.

This chain connects TRBV4-1 to TRBJ2-7; D may correspond to TRBD1 or TRBD2 (6 bases each). The germline V gene encodes CDR1 MGHRA and CDR2 YSYEKL. The CDR3 spans 15 residues. With 4 bases removed from V and 3 bases from J, the gap between germline ends came to 16 bases. The CDR3 DNA is TGCGCCAGCAGCCCGGCGTGGGGGGACAACTACGAGCAGTACTTC. Translated, it gives CASSPAWGDNYEQYF.

This clonotype appeared a few times. This chain uses TRBV6-2 or TRBV6-3 with TRBJ2-6; 8 positions agree with TRBD1. J lost 3 bases, V lost 6 bases, and 13 bases had no gene match. This CDR3 spans 18 amino acids. Germline lookup yields CDR1 MNHEY and CDR2 SVGEGT. The CDR3 region has the DNA TGTGCCAGCAGCGAGACAGGGGTATATGGTGTTGGGGCCAACGTCCTGACTTTC. This codes for CASSETGVYGVGANVLTF.

The sample holds many counts of this clonotype. This chain joins TRBV6-5 and TRBJ1-5, with D tentatively TRBD1 (5 bases). The CDR3 totals 14 residues. V was trimmed by 2 bases and J by 6 bases, leaving 11 bases between them. Germline V CDR1 and CDR2: MNHEY, SVGAGI. As DNA, the CDR3 is TGTGCCAGCAGTTACAACACAGGCACTCAGCCCCAGCATTTT. It codes for CASSYNTGTQPQHF.

With respect to this clonotype: It may be a read error: a sequence one base away is much more abundant. V and J are TRBV30 and TRBJ2-1; D remains ambiguous. The CDR3 spans 12 residues. CDR1 is GTSNPN and CDR2 is SVGIG in the germline V gene (reference sequence). The CDR3 nucleotides read TGTGCCTGGAGTGTACAATACAATGTGCAGTTCTTC. Residues: CAWSVQYNVQFF.

This clonotype was seen ten or more times. The rearrangement uses TRBV4-3 and TRBJ1-5; unclear D gene. There are 14 residues in the CDR3. Germline CDR1 LGHNA, CDR2 YSLEER. Trimming took off 0 bases at V and 4 bases at J, with 7 bases between the two ends. The CDR3 DNA follows: TGCGCCAGCAGCCAAGATTTGGTGAATCAGCCCCAGCATTTT. Amino acids: CASSQDLVNQPQHF.

As regards this clonotype: Just one base apart from a much larger clone, this may be a read error. The J gene is TRBJ2-6, the V gene TRBV19; D not certain. The CDR3 extends over 16 amino acids. Germline V lookup: CDR1 LNHDA, CDR2 SQIVND (reference sequence). Trimming left V 9 bases short and J 0 bases short, with 15 bases between. CDR3 in DNA: TGTGCCAGCGGTCTGGGCGGCCGCTCTGGGGCCAACGTCCTGACTTTC. This codes for CASGLGGRSGANVLTF.

This chain links TRBV7-2 with TRBJ2-7; either TRBD1 or TRBD2 may fit D (6 bases each). With 3 bases removed from V and 0 bases from J, the gap between germline ends came to 18 bases. The CDR3 length is 17 residues. Germline CDR1 and CDR2: SGHTA and FQGNSA. CDR3 in DNA: TGTGCCAGCAGCTTTAGCCGATCGGGGGCCAACTCCTACGAGCAGTACTTC. As protein: CASSFSRSGANSYEQYF.

About this clonotype itself: A much bigger clone sits one base away, suggesting this may be a read error. CDR3 sequence: CASSPGQAYDMDTEAFF. CDR3 nucleotide sequence: TGTGCCAGCAGCCCCGGACAGGCTTACGATATGGACACTGAAGCTTTCTTT. The rearrangement uses TRBV25-1 and TRBJ1-1; 7 bases are shared with TRBD1. The CDR3 runs 17 residues. The germline gives CDR1 MGHDK, CDR2 SYGVNS. V dropped 6 bases and J dropped 3; count of bases not matched to a gene: 16.

This clonotype was observed once. The genes are TRBV5-1 and TRBJ1-1; 10 bases agree with TRBD1. Germline CDR1 is SGHRS and CDR2 is YFSETQ. This CDR3 region has 17 residues. Unmatched junction bases numbered 12, after V lost 2 bases and J lost 5 bases. CDR3 nucleotide sequence: TGCGCCAGCAGCTTCGAGACAGGGGGCGCGATGGGTACTGAAGCTTTCTTT. Protein: CASSFETGGAMGTEAFF.

The V gene is TRBV13, the J gene TRBJ2-3, with 12 nucleotides matching TRBD2. With V trimmed by 2 bases and J by 4 bases, 4 bases remained unmatched. Germline assignment: CDR1 PRHDT and CDR2 FYEKMQ (reference sequence). The CDR3 contains 16 residues. The CDR3 nucleotides read TGTGCCAGCAGCTTACTGACTAGCGGGAGCCCAGATACGCAGTATTTT. Its protein product is CASSLLTSGSPDTQYF.

This clonotype was seen more than once but under ten times. A read error may account for a junction end that differs from germline. The V gene is TRBV12-3 or TRBV12-4, the J gene TRBJ2-3; TRBD1 agrees at 8 bases. The CDR3 contains 18 residues. The DNA of the CDR3 is TGTGCCGGCAGCCTAGGGCGGATGGCCAGGGGGCATGAAGATACGCAGTATTTT. Translated: CAGSLGRMARGHEDTQYF.

The gene calls are TRBV12-3 or TRBV12-4 and TRBJ2-2, with 7 nucleotides matching TRBD1. V lost 0 bases to trimming and J lost 1 base; unmatched junction nucleotides: 8. The CDR3 runs to 18 residues. The CDR3: CASSLAHVGTENTGELFF. DNA of the CDR3: TGTGCCAGCAGTTTAGCGCATGTAGGGACAGAGAACACCGGGGAGCTGTTTTTT.

Note on this clonotype: Just one base apart from a much larger clone, this may be a read error. The rearrangement joins TRBV7-9 to TRBJ2-7, with TRBD1 matching 11 bases. The trim removed 3 bases at V and 4 bases at J, leaving 5 bases unmatched. Germline assignment: CDR1 SEHNR and CDR2 FQNEAQ (reference sequence). The CDR3 totals 15 residues. In DNA, the CDR3 is TGTGCCAGCAGCTTTGATGGGACAGGGGGGTACGAGCAGTACTTC. Translation: CASSFDGTGGYEQYF.

This clonotype has a single count. A much larger clone is a single base away; this may be a read error. The chain uses TRBV7-9 and TRBJ2-1; tentative D call: TRBD2 (6 bases). Germline V gives CDR1 SEHNR, CDR2 FQNEAQ (reference sequence). CDR3 length equals 14 residues. V was shortened by 3 bases and J by 5 bases, with 11 bases between the two germline ends. The DNA for the CDR3 is TGTGCCAGCAGCTTGGGGGGAGTCAACAATGAGCAGTTCTTC. This sequence encodes CASSLGGVNNEQFF.

This clonotype was recorded many times. The J gene is TRBJ1-5, the V gene TRBV6-1; no reliable D call. V dropped 3 bases and J dropped 5 bases, with 5 bases sitting between them. Germline V gene data show CDR1 as MNHNS and CDR2 as SASEGT. The CDR3 totals 12 residues. CDR3 nucleotide sequence: TGTGCCAGCAGTGATACTCATCAGCCCCAGCATTTT. This encodes CASSDTHQPQHF.

The J gene is TRBJ2-7, the V gene TRBV4-3; D call uncertain. The CDR3 length is 14 residues. Per the germline V gene, CDR1 is LGHNA and CDR2 is YSLEER. V was shortened by 1 base and J by 4 bases, with 11 bases between the two germline ends. CDR3: CASSQGLSGYEQYF. The DNA for the CDR3 is TGCGCCAGCAGCCAAGGGCTGTCCGGGTACGAGCAGTACTTC.

This clonotype was seen only once. A much larger clone lies one base from this, so it may be a read error. J is TRBJ2-1 and V is TRBV25-1; D uncertain. Germline V gene data show CDR1 as MGHDK and CDR2 as SYGVNS. The CDR3 runs 16 residues. The ends were cut back, 0 bases at V and 2 bases at J, with 11 bases in the middle. The CDR3 protein is CASSEYSAQTYNEQFF. Written as DNA, the CDR3 is TGTGCCAGCAGTGAATACAGTGCCCAGACCTACAATGAGCAGTTCTTC.

This clonotype was observed many times. The J gene is TRBJ2-5, the V gene TRBV6-5; TRBD1 aligns across 7 bases. The CDR3 sequence is 16 residues long. Germline V gene sequence: CDR1 MNHEY, CDR2 SVGAGI. After removal of 6 bases from V and 2 bases from J, the junction contained 12 bases not matched to a gene. This CDR3 reads CASSEDRASGQETQYF. CDR3 nucleotide sequence: TGTGCCAGCAGCGAAGACAGGGCTTCGGGGCAAGAGACCCAGTACTTC.

This clonotype was seen ten or more times. J is TRBJ2-2 and V is TRBV7-6; perhaps TRBD2 as D (6 bases). The germline V gene encodes CDR1 SGHVS and CDR2 FNYEAQ. This CDR3 is built from 14 residues. Trimming took off 6 bases at V and 4 bases at J, with 12 bases between the two ends. The DNA of the CDR3 is TGTGCCAGCAGACAGACTAGGTTCACCGGGGAGCTGTTTTTT. Encoded protein: CASRQTRFTGELFF.

This clonotype was seen ten or more times. This rearrangement joins TRBV21-1 to TRBJ2-3; whether TRBD2, the table's D call, matches the DNA was not checked. TRBV21-1 is reported as a pseudogene. This CDR3 region has 16 residues. The CDR3 loop is CASSECVAGSTDTQYF. The CDR3 DNA reads TGTGCCAGCAGCGAGTGCGTAGCGGGGAGCACAGATACGCAGTATTTT.